A single sample gave rise to the 18 T cell receptor beta chains below, sequenced in a study. From the 5' RACE reads, TCRdb called clonotypes with MiXCR, one entry per CDR3 protein. The sample records about 64,000 distinct CDR3 sequences, approximately 22% being singletons. Sequenced material: memory CD4+ T cells sorted from a lymph node. The subset: memory CD4+ T cells, CD4+CD45RO+CD25-. The receptors were sampled from a female donor with breast cancer.

The rearrangement joins TRBV6-5 to TRBJ1-4, with D maybe TRBD1 (5 bases). The CDR3 totals 15 residues. Germline V CDR1 and CDR2: MNHEY, SVGAGI. The V gene lost 2 bases and the J gene lost 5 bases, with 12 bases spanning the gap. The CDR3 spells CASSYQPGLNEKLFF. CDR3 coding DNA: TGTGCCAGCAGTTACCAGCCAGGGTTAAATGAAAAACTGTTTTTT.

This chain uses TRBV19 with TRBJ2-3; D gene ambiguous. The germline V and J ends were trimmed by 2 bases and 2 bases, with 8 bases remaining between them. The germline V gene encodes CDR1 LNHDA and CDR2 SQIVND (reference sequence). CDR3 length: 14 amino acids. The CDR3 sequence is CASSISSATDTQYF. The CDR3, as DNA: TGTGCCAGTAGTATATCGTCAGCCACAGATACGCAGTATTTT. Drawing the rest from reference TRBV19 and TRBJ2-3, the complete variable domain is DGGITQSPKYLFRKEGQNVTLSCEQNLNHDAMYWYRQDPGQGLRLIYYSQIVNDFQKGDIAEGYSVSREKKESFPLTVTSAQKNPTAFYLCASSISSATDTQYFGPGTRLTVL.

The V call is TRBV20-1, the J call TRBJ2-3, with no clear D. The length of the CDR3 is 13 residues. The V end was cut by 8 bases, the J end by 0 bases, with 12 bases between. Per the germline V gene, CDR1 is DFQATT and CDR2 is SNEGSKA (reference sequence). The CDR3 here is CSSSPYSTDTQYF. The CDR3 coding sequence is TGCAGTTCTTCACCGTACAGCACAGATACGCAGTATTTT.

The chain combines TRBV7-2 with TRBJ1-2; D is uncertain. Per the germline V gene, CDR1 is SGHTA and CDR2 is FQGNSA. V lost 3 bases, J lost 8 bases, and 7 bases lay in between. This CDR3 is built from 11 residues. CDR3: CASSLRSGYTF. The CDR3 coding sequence is TGTGCCAGCAGCTTGAGAAGCGGCTACACCTTC. The whole variable domain, filled in from reference TRBV7-2 and TRBJ1-2, reads GAGVSQSPSNKVTEKGKDVELRCDPISGHTALYWYRQSLGQGLEFLIYFQGNSAPDKSGLPSDRFSAERTGGSVSTLTIQRTQQEDSAVYLCASSLRSGYTFGSGTRLTVV.

This clonotype has just a few counts. This chain links TRBV5-5 with TRBJ2-7; 9 bases map to TRBD1. Germline V lookup: CDR1 SGHKS, CDR2 YYEKEE (reference sequence). V was pared by 4 bases and J by 1 base, with 6 bases of the junction left unmatched. This CDR3 is 15 amino acids long. DNA of the CDR3: TGTGCCAGCAGCCTGGGACAGGGAACTTCCTACGAGCAGTACTTC. Translated, it gives CASSLGQGTSYEQYF.

The sample holds a few counts of this clonotype. The V and J genes are TRBV7-8 and TRBJ2-2, with D possibly TRBD2 on 5 matching bases. The CDR3 spans 14 residues. Germline V lookup: CDR1 SGHVS, CDR2 FQNEAQ. V was cut by 0 bases and J by 6 bases, with 8 bases left in between. The CDR3 here is CASSLAGASGELFF. The DNA of the CDR3 is TGTGCCAGCAGCTTAGCGGGAGCGTCCGGGGAGCTGTTTTTT.

This clonotype showed up just a few times. One end of the junction varies from germline; a read error may be responsible. V and J are TRBV5-1 and TRBJ2-1; D is ambiguous. The CDR3 contains 14 residues. Germline loops: CDR1 SGHRS, CDR2 YFSETQ. In DNA, the CDR3 is TGCGTCAGCAGCTTGGCACAAACCAACAATGAGCAGTTCTTC. Translation: CVSSLAQTNNEQFF. Full variable domain (missing parts from reference TRBV5-1 and TRBJ2-1): KAGVTQTPRYLIKTRGQQVTLSCSPISGHRSVSWYQQTPGQGLQFLFEYFSETQRNKGNFPGRFSGRQFSNSRSEMNVSTLELGDSALYLCVSSLAQTNNEQFFGPGTRLTVL.

This clonotype appeared once. Here the CDR3 omits its conserved ending phenylalanine or tryptophan, so a read error is the likely source. CDR3 sequence: CASSVPQIRTGAVVSYEQYS. In DNA, the CDR3 is TGTGCCAGCAGTGTCCCACAGATCCGGACAGGGGCAGTCGTGTCCTACGAGCAGTACTCC. The rearrangement uses TRBV28 and TRBJ2-7, with 9 bases lining up with TRBD1. The CDR3 has 20 amino acids. J was trimmed by 1 base and V by 5 bases; bases with no gene match: 21. Germline CDR1 MDHEN, CDR2 SYDVKM.

On this clonotype itself: A much larger clonotype is one base distant, so this may be a read error. V is TRBV6-2 or TRBV6-3 and J is TRBJ2-1; D not resolved. CDR3 length: 11 amino acids. CDR1 and CDR2 (germline): MNHEY, SVGEGT. The CDR3 DNA is TGTACCAGCATAGGCATGGCTCAGCGGTTCTTC. Residues: CTSIGMAQRFF.

This clonotype was found a few times. The rearrangement uses TRBV29-1 and TRBJ2-5, with D unresolved. With 5 bases removed from V and 4 bases from J, the gap between germline ends came to 20 bases. The CDR3 has 15 residues. Germline CDR1 is SQVTM and CDR2 is ANQGSEA. CDR3 nucleotide sequence: TGCAGCGTTCCCGCCTCCTTCGAGGCGTTAGAGACCCAGTACTTC. This gives the protein CSVPASFEALETQYF.

The genes are TRBV3-1 and TRBJ2-2; the D call may be TRBD1 or TRBD2 (5 bases each). Germline assignment: CDR1 LGHDT and CDR2 YNNKEL (reference sequence). V lost 5 bases, J lost 1 base, and 14 bases lay in between. This CDR3 contains 16 residues. The CDR3 sequence: CASSSRGTGNTGELFF. The CDR3 DNA reads as TGTGCCAGCAGCTCCCGAGGGACGGGGAACACCGGGGAGCTGTTTTTT. The whole variable domain, filled in from reference TRBV3-1 and TRBJ2-2, reads DTAVSQTPKYLVTQMGNDKSIKCEQNLGHDTMYWYKQDSKKFLKIMFSYNNKELIINETVPNRFSPKSPDKAHLNLHINSLELGDSAVYFCASSSRGTGNTGELFFGEGSRLTVL.

This clonotype was detected a few times. The genes are TRBV5-6 and TRBJ1-1, with D maybe TRBD1 (5 bases). Trimming removed 3 bases at V and 1 base at J, with 10 bases between. The CDR3 runs to 14 residues. The germline V gene encodes CDR1 SGHDT and CDR2 YYEEEE. The CDR3 DNA follows: TGTGCCAGCAGCTGGGGGACGGCGAACACTGAAGCTTTCTTT. Its translation is CASSWGTANTEAFF. The full variable domain, with the rest looked up from reference TRBV5-6 and TRBJ1-1, is DAGVTQSPTHLIKTRGQQVTLRCSPKSGHDTVSWYQQALGQGPQFIFQYYEEEERQRGNFPDRFSGHQFPNYSSELNVNALLLGDSALYLCASSWGTANTEAFFGQGTRLTVV.

CDR3 protein: CASSFLGEETQYF. The CDR3 DNA follows: TGTGCCAGCAGTTTTCTCGGGGAAGAGACCCAGTACTTC. V is TRBV28 and J is TRBJ2-5, with D maybe TRBD2 (5 bases). Trimming took 3 bases from V and 3 from J, leaving 8 bases between them. CDR1 is MDHEN and CDR2 is SYDVKM in the germline V gene. The CDR3 sequence is 13 residues long.

This clonotype was detected a few times. The V gene is TRBV2, the J gene TRBJ2-7; no reliable D call. Germline CDR1 SNHLY, CDR2 FYNNEI. V was clipped by 2 bases and J by 6 bases, with 8 bases between them. The CDR3 runs to 12 residues. CDR3 in amino acids: CASSEMGFEQYF. In DNA, the CDR3 is TGTGCCAGCAGTGAAATGGGCTTCGAGCAGTACTTC.

The chain links TRBV5-1 to TRBJ1-4, with D possibly matching TRBD1 (5 bases). The V gene lost 1 base and the J gene lost 6 bases, with 13 bases spanning the gap. The germline V gene encodes CDR1 SGHRS and CDR2 YFSETQ. This CDR3 has 15 residues. The DNA for the CDR3 is TGCGCCAGCAGCTTGAATCAGGGTGGGGATGAAAAACTGTTTTTT. Its translation is CASSLNQGGDEKLFF.

The V gene is TRBV11-3, the J gene TRBJ1-2; 7 positions match TRBD1. With 4 bases clipped from V and 8 bases from J, the junction kept 4 bases outside the gene matches. CDR3 length: 12 amino acids. Germline V gene data show CDR1 as SGHNT and CDR2 as YENEEA. The CDR3 DNA reads as TGTGCCAGCAGCTCCCAGGGGGACGGCTACACCTTC. This codes for CASSSQGDGYTF.

This clonotype was counted a few times. V gene TRBV15 combines with J gene TRBJ1-2, with unresolved D. Trimming took 4 bases from V and 0 from J, leaving 6 bases between them. Germline V gene lookup returns CDR1 LNHNV and CDR2 YYDKDF (reference sequence). The CDR3 has 13 residues. The CDR3 spells CATSTYSNYGYTF. CDR3 nucleotides: TGTGCCACCAGCACGTATTCTAACTATGGCTACACCTTC.

This clonotype has ten or more counts. The V call is TRBV11-2, the J call TRBJ1-1; 7 nucleotides match TRBD1. Germline lookup yields CDR1 SGHAT and CDR2 FQNNGV. Trimming removed 4 bases from V and 1 base from J; junction bases left unmatched: 3. The CDR3 totals 14 residues. The CDR3 here is CASSSRTGNTEAFF. The CDR3 region has the DNA TGTGCCAGCAGCTCCCGGACAGGGAACACTGAAGCTTTCTTT.